The 14 T cell receptor beta chains below all came from one sample that was sequenced in a study of blood T cell repertoires in COVID-19. Profiling relied on immunoSEQ multiplex PCR, and the TCRdb table lists in-frame clones only, not all of them. This table has around 90,000 clones, roughly 87% appearing once. The sample taken for sequencing was peripheral blood. The receptors were sampled from a male donor with acute or convalescent COVID-19.

The rearrangement uses TRBV18 and TRBJ1-2; 8 positions agree with TRBD1. The V gene's germline CDR1 is KGHSH and CDR2 LQKENI. The CDR3 totals 17 residues. After removal of 1 base from V and 3 bases from J, the junction contained 10 bases not matched to a gene. The CDR3 protein is CASSPLGGQENHYGYTF. CDR3 sequence (DNA): TGTGCCAGCTCACCACTAGGGGGACAGGAGAACCACTATGGCTACACCTTC.

This clone was recorded a few times. The V call is TRBV11-3, the J call TRBJ2-1; possibly TRBD1 for D (6 bases). This CDR3 contains 14 residues. Germline CDR1 and CDR2: SGHNT and YENEEA. Trimming shortened V by 7 bases and J by 10 bases, and 20 bases separated the two germline ends. The CDR3 protein is CASTLAPYRDEQFF. In DNA, the CDR3 is TGTGCCAGCACCCTAGCTCCCTACAGGGACGAGCAGTTCTTC.

The rearrangement joins TRBV6-5 to TRBJ1-3; the D is unclear. This CDR3 spans 14 amino acids. V gave up 9 bases and J gave up 6 bases, with 18 bases separating them. The germline CDR1 and CDR2 sequences are MNHEY and SVGAGI. This CDR3 is CASSSGGSANTIYF. The CDR3 DNA reads TGTGCCAGTAGCTCTGGAGGTTCGGCAAACACCATATATTTT.

The rearrangement links TRBV27 to TRBJ2-7; TRBD1 matches 7 bases. The CDR3 totals 14 residues. V was pared by 3 bases and J by 0 bases, with 2 bases of the junction left unmatched. Germline V gene data show CDR1 as MNHEY and CDR2 as SMNVEV (reference sequence). DNA of the CDR3: TGTGCCAGCAGTTTGGACAGGAACTCCTACGAGCAGTACTTC. This codes for CASSLDRNSYEQYF.

The chain combines TRBV24-1 with TRBJ2-3; possibly TRBD1 for D (5 bases). CDR1 is KGHDR and CDR2 is SFDVKD in the germline V gene. V lost 1 base and J lost 4, with 14 bases in between. The CDR3 runs 16 residues. The CDR3 reads CATSDFGQGQADTQYF. CDR3 bases: TGTGCCACCAGTGATTTCGGCCAGGGTCAAGCAGATACGCAGTATTTT.

The rearrangement joins TRBV11-1 to TRBJ1-1; D is uncertain. The CDR3 extends over 14 amino acids. Trimming stripped 1 base from V and 3 bases from J, with 9 bases between. The germline gives CDR1 SGHAT, CDR2 FQDESV (reference sequence). The DNA of the CDR3 is TGTGCCAGCAGCTTAGTGAGCGGGGACACTGAAGCTTTCTTT. Amino acid sequence: CASSLVSGDTEAFF.

The genes are TRBV11-3 and TRBJ2-4; 8 nucleotides align to TRBD1. The CDR3 loop spans 15 amino acids. The V segment lost 3 bases and the J segment 6 bases; nucleotides outside the gene matches: 7. The germline V gene encodes CDR1 SGHNT and CDR2 YENEEA. The CDR3 sequence is CASSFGTGSGNIQYF. Here the CDR3 DNA reads TGTGCCAGCAGCTTTGGGACAGGATCGGGAAACATTCAGTACTTC.

This chain links TRBV19 with TRBJ2-2; 11 bases agree with TRBD2. The CDR3 covers 18 residues. Unmatched junction bases numbered 6, after V lost 3 bases and J lost 0 bases. Germline loops: CDR1 LNHDA, CDR2 SQIVND (reference sequence). DNA for the CDR3: TGTGCCAGTAGTATTGGTCTAGCGGGGGGATCGAACACCGGGGAGCTGTTTTTT. Translated: CASSIGLAGGSNTGELFF.

The V gene is TRBV5-1, the J gene TRBJ2-2; tentative D call: TRBD1 (6 bases). The V gene's germline CDR1 is SGHRS and CDR2 YFSETQ. There are 14 residues in the CDR3. V gave up 4 bases and J gave up 4 bases, with 11 bases separating them. DNA for the CDR3: TGCGCCAGCAGCCCGGGACACCCCACCGGGGAGCTGTTTTTT. This codes for CASSPGHPTGELFF.

The chain employs TRBV5-1 and TRBJ2-5; a possible D gene is TRBD1 (6 bases). The CDR3 has 17 residues. The V end lost 1 base, the J end lost 0 bases, and 16 bases lay between the germline ends. Germline CDR1 is SGHRS and CDR2 is YFSETQ. CDR3 in amino acids: CASSLRADRTYQETQYF. The CDR3 nucleotides read TGCGCCAGCAGCTTGCGTGCGGACAGAACGTACCAAGAGACCCAGTACTTC.

The chain carries TRBV5-1 and TRBJ2-1, with TRBD2 identical over 11 bases. V shed 2 bases, J shed 8 bases, and the junction held 9 bases outside the gene matches. From germline, CDR1 is SGHRS and CDR2 YFSETQ. The CDR3 sequence is 16 residues long. CDR3: CASSFPLAGGGYEQFF. Written as DNA, the CDR3 is TGCGCCAGCAGCTTCCCGTTAGCGGGAGGGGGATATGAGCAGTTCTTC.

This sequence joins TRBV12-3 or TRBV12-4 and TRBJ1-2; TRBD1 agrees at 7 bases. CDR3 length equals 13 residues. V shed 2 bases, J shed 6 bases, and the junction held 3 bases outside the gene matches. This CDR3 is CASSLRQGDGYTF. CDR3 nucleotide sequence: TGTGCCAGCAGTTTAAGGCAGGGGGATGGCTACACCTTC.

V gene TRBV10-3 combines with J gene TRBJ2-5; 7 bases align to TRBD1. V lost 0 bases to trimming and J lost 5 bases; unmatched junction nucleotides: 9. There are 16 residues in the CDR3. The germline V gene has CDR1 ENHRY and CDR2 SYGVKD. As DNA, the CDR3 is TGTGCCATCAGTGAGTCTGGCCTTTCACAGGGGGAGACCCAGTACTTC. This encodes CAISESGLSQGETQYF.

This rearrangement joins TRBV6-5 to TRBJ1-2; TRBD1 is a possible D gene (6 bases). The germline V gene has CDR1 MNHEY and CDR2 SVGAGI. The CDR3 totals 13 residues. V lost 4 bases and J lost 9, with 15 bases in between. This CDR3 reads CASSSPGTLRYTF. DNA for the CDR3: TGTGCCAGCAGTTCCCCCGGGACATTACGCTACACCTTC.